The rows below give T cell receptor beta chains drawn from one sample of a study of T cell changes during pregnancy in multiple sclerosis. Some clones are missing from TCRdb's copy, which holds only in-frame ones; the method was immunoSEQ multiplex PCR. The sample lists under 45,000 clones, less than 90% occurring once. The sequencing used CD4+ T cells from peripheral blood mononuclear cells, collected in the second trimester of pregnancy. All receptors derive from a female donor with multiple sclerosis, enrolled in a pregnancy study. The conserved cysteine and the conserved F or W are not part of the CDR3 here. Clone size is stated in some rows and not others, as once, few, many or a class when expanded.

size: NA; V: TRBV11-3; J: TRBJ2-2; CDR3: ASSPRGVGELF
size: NA; V: TRBV28; J: TRBJ2-7; CDR3: ASSPLAGSYEQY
size: once; V: TRBV5-1; J: TRBJ2-3; CDR3: ASSITDTQY
size: NA; V: TRBV6-5; J: TRBJ2-7; CDR3: ASSYSTQGAYEQY
size: NA; V: TRBV11-2; J: TRBJ2-1; CDR3: ASSLGERESEQF
size: NA; V: TRBV5-4; J: TRBJ2-1; CDR3: ASSLALAGGVGEQF
size: NA; V: TRBV29-1; J: TRBJ1-5; CDR3: SVGGTVNQPQH
size: NA; V: TRBV6-6; J: TRBJ2-7; CDR3: ASRLLGQGTSYEQY
size: NA; V: TRBV11-2; J: TRBJ2-7; CDR3: ASSSRDRGAYEQY
size: NA; V: TRBV6-5; J: TRBJ2-7; CDR3: ASSYSAGFSYEQY
size: NA; V: TRBV6-1; J: TRBJ2-5; CDR3: ASSVRHFQETQY
size: NA; V: TRBV15; J: TRBJ2-7; CDR3: ATSRGGPSGEQY
size: NA; V: TRBV6-6; J: TRBJ2-7; CDR3: ASSYAELEQY
size: NA; V: TRBV27; J: TRBJ2-5; CDR3: ASSLSGRGAETQY
size: NA; V: TRBV9; J: TRBJ2-1; CDR3: ASSPSLSAVEQF
size: NA; V: TRBV19; J: TRBJ2-7; CDR3: ASSVGERSYEQY
size: NA; V: TRBV28; J: TRBJ1-5; CDR3: ASGRAGDSQPQH
size: NA; V: TRBV28; J: TRBJ2-2; CDR3: ASLVGPSHRYGPPNTGELF
size: NA; V: TRBV12-2; J: TRBJ2-5; CDR3: ASRLIFFRLAQETQY
size: NA; V: TRBV19; J: TRBJ2-4; CDR3: ATGKRTGALANIQY
size: NA; V: TRBV6-1; J: TRBJ2-7; CDR3: ASSDGGGYEQY
size: once; V: TRBV5-1; J: TRBJ1-1; CDR3: ASSLQGTTEAF
size: NA; V: TRBV19; J: TRBJ1-2; CDR3: ASTPGTGADYYGYT
size: NA; V: TRBV5-4; J: TRBJ1-1; CDR3: ASSQPDRNTEAF
size: NA; V: TRBV9; J: TRBJ2-7; CDR3: ASSVGLAVYEQY
size: NA; V: TRBV19; J: TRBJ2-1; CDR3: ASLDRGKGLVEQF
size: NA; V: TRBV5-1; J: TRBJ2-3; CDR3: ASSLRGMGTDTQY
size: once; V: TRBV5-1; J: TRBJ2-1; CDR3: ASSLGPSGRASNEQF
size: NA; V: TRBV10-3; J: TRBJ1-1; CDR3: AIRTGTVGPNTEAF
size: NA; V: TRBV4-3; J: TRBJ1-4; CDR3: ASSQGRGGAEKLF
size: NA; V: TRBV5-1; J: TRBJ2-2; CDR3: ASSEQTSGSIGELF
size: NA; V: TRBV9; J: TRBJ2-1; CDR3: ASSVLDRVGNEQF
size: NA; V: TRBV4-1; J: TRBJ1-1; CDR3: ASSQEGSGDGGGYWYTEAF
size: NA; V: TRBV2; J: TRBJ2-1; CDR3: ASILTPDSREF
size: NA; V: TRBV19; J: TRBJ2-7; CDR3: ASSIDRGSYEQY
size: NA; V: TRBV7-7; J: TRBJ2-7; CDR3: ASSSKNGRGPSYEQY
size: NA; V: TRBV12-5; J: TRBJ2-1; CDR3: ASGPGQGYNEQF
size: NA; V: TRBV28; J: TRBJ2-7; CDR3: ASISPPEQY
size: NA; V: TRBV7-6; J: TRBJ2-1; CDR3: ASSPRVSGTSYNEQF
size: NA; V: TRBV18; J: TRBJ1-5; CDR3: ASSNRTGGYQPQH
size: NA; V: TRBV19; J: TRBJ2-3; CDR3: ASSILAGGPSTDTQY
size: once; V: TRBV4-3; J: TRBJ2-1; CDR3: ASSQGLAYNEQF
size: NA; V: TRBV6-6; J: TRBJ1-1; CDR3: ASSYRPGPNTEAF
size: NA; V: TRBV12-5; J: TRBJ1-2; CDR3: ASGLVLGGQDSTNYGYT
size: NA; V: TRBV6-1; J: TRBJ2-2; CDR3: ASRTGVPGELF
size: NA; V: TRBV4-1; J: TRBJ1-3; CDR3: ASSQDPLGTGLSSGNTIY